This TCR beta chain originates from a study of shared clonotypes between healthy human individuals. Overall study results and limits: Memory subsets had estimated richness that was generally smaller than that of naive subsets. Sequencing depth was expected to affect clonotype sharing among donors.

Only a few counts were recorded for this clone. Antigen: not known. Germline values: CDR1 GTSNPN, CDR2 SVGIG (reference sequence). Trimming took off 5 bases at V and 6 bases at J, with 16 bases between the two ends. The CDR3 extends over 13 amino acids. Clones were sequenced by immunoSEQ multiplex PCR, and TCRdb holds only the in-frame ones, with some missing. This sample has millions of clones, with 85% to 95% found just once. Specimen: naive CD4+ T cells sorted from blood. Subset denoted: CD45RA+ positively selected. J is TRBJ1-1 and V is TRBV30; D is unclear. The TCR originated in a man aged 18 to 30 in good health. Here the CDR3 DNA reads TGTGCCTGGGGCGAAGGAAAGGTCCCTGAAGCTTTCTTT. As protein: CAWGEGKVPEAFF.